A selection of T cell receptor beta chains follows, all from one sample in a study of T-cell reconstitution after alpha-beta-depleted transplantation in children. One entry per CDR3 protein, called by TCRdb with MiXCR from the PCR reads. The sample holds 95,000 to 150,000 distinct CDR3 sequences, more than 20% seen once. Sequenced here: PBMCs, mostly from graft donor cells, sampled 180 days after TCRalphabeta/CD19-depleted stem cell transplant. Receptors originate from a male patient aged 2 to 10 who had a stem cell transplant for chronic granulomatous disease, so the T cells may come from the graft donor. The CDR3 runs from the conserved cysteine through the conserved F or W. D genes are given only for firm matches. Expanded clones get a size class; other rows say once, few or many, or leave the size out.

D gene,clone size,J gene,V gene,CDR3 protein,CDR3 DNA
NA,NA,TRBJ2-7,TRBV14,CASSPRTDPAYEQYF,TGTGCCAGCAGCCCGCGGACGGATCCCGCGTACGAGCAGTACTTC
TRBD2,few,TRBJ2-3,TRBV13,CASSLDTSGTDTQYF,TGTGCCAGCAGCTTAGACACTAGCGGGACAGATACGCAGTATTTT
TRBD2,many,TRBJ2-3,TRBV4-1,CASRPPSGGTDTQYF,TGCGCCAGCAGACCTCCTAGCGGGGGCACAGATACGCAGTATTTT
NA,few,TRBJ2-7,TRBV10-3,CAISGTYEQYF,TGTGCCATCAGCGGAACCTACGAGCAGTACTTC
NA,many,TRBJ2-1,TRBV20-1,CSARPEVVGYNEQFF,TGCAGTGCTAGACCAGAGGTTGTCGGGTACAATGAGCAGTTCTTC
NA,few,TRBJ2-1,TRBV6-4,CASSDREQNEQFF,TGTGCCAGCAGTGACCGAGAACAGAATGAGCAGTTCTTC
NA,NA,TRBJ2-7,TRBV28,CASSQYRDEQYF,TGTGCCAGCAGCCAGTACAGGGACGAGCAGTACTTC
NA,NA,TRBJ2-2,TRBV29-1,CSVEDRGGNAGELFF,TGCAGCGTTGAAGATCGTGGAGGGAATGCCGGGGAGCTGTTTTTT
NA,NA,TRBJ2-5,TRBV5-8,CASRSDPKETQYF,TGTGCCAGCAGATCGGACCCGAAAGAGACCCAGTACTTC
NA,once,TRBJ1-3,TRBV28,CASSRGSAGNTIYF,TGTGCCAGCAGTCGGGGATCTGCTGGAAACACCATATATTTT
NA,many,TRBJ2-3,TRBV5-1,CASSASDTQYF,TGCGCCAGCAGCGCTTCGGATACGCAGTATTTT
NA,NA,TRBJ2-4,TRBV4-1,CASSQTIPSLAKNIQYF,TGCGCCAGCAGCCAAACGATCCCTTCGCTAGCCAAAAACATTCAGTACTTC
NA,NA,TRBJ1-4,TRBV12-3/TRBV12-4,CASSARNEKLFF,TGTGCCAGCAGCGCCCGTAATGAAAAACTGTTTTTT
TRBD2,NA,TRBJ2-3,TRBV12-3/TRBV12-4,CASSFLISGGADTQYF,TGTGCCAGCAGTTTCTTAATAAGCGGGGGCGCAGATACGCAGTATTTT
NA,few,TRBJ2-3,TRBV7-2,CASSLDGSGDTQYF,TGTGCCAGCAGCTTAGACGGCTCGGGAGATACGCAGTATTTT
NA,many,TRBJ1-4,TRBV3-1,CASSQEGVWATNEKLFF,TGTGCCAGCAGCCAAGAGGGTGTCTGGGCAACTAATGAAAAACTGTTTTTT
TRBD2,few,TRBJ2-2,TRBV6-5,CASSSLSGTSGTGELFF,TGTGCCAGCAGTTCCTTATCCGGGACTAGTGGCACCGGGGAGCTGTTTTTT
NA,many,TRBJ1-6,TRBV25-1,CASSEHRDSSPLHF,TGTGCCAGCAGTGAACACAGGGATTCATCACCCCTCCACTTT
TRBD1,few,TRBJ2-1,TRBV5-6,CASRADRGFYNEQFF,TGTGCCAGCAGGGCAGACAGGGGGTTCTACAATGAGCAGTTCTTC
NA,NA,TRBJ2-5,TRBV7-6,CASSQIRLGAPQETQYF,TGTGCCAGCAGCCAAATCCGGTTAGGGGCGCCGCAAGAGACCCAGTACTTC
NA,NA,TRBJ1-1,TRBV6-5,CASSRDRNVAFF,TGTGCCAGCAGCCGTGACAGGAATGTGGCTTTCTTT
NA,NA,TRBJ2-1,TRBV15,CATSRDAPRVNEQFF,TGTGCCACCAGCAGAGATGCCCCAAGGGTCAATGAGCAGTTCTTC
TRBD1,NA,TRBJ2-4,TRBV20-1,CSARAGQGDIQYF,TGCAGTGCTAGAGCCGGACAGGGGGACATTCAGTACTTC
NA,many,TRBJ1-2,TRBV7-2,CASRGVVGYTF,TGTGCCAGTAGGGGGGTTGTTGGCTACACCTTC
NA,many,TRBJ2-7,TRBV12-3/TRBV12-4,CASSSAPLSYEQYF,TGTGCCAGCAGTTCAGCACCTCTCTCCTACGAGCAGTACTTC
TRBD1,NA,TRBJ2-1,TRBV7-6,CASIFKGQGVGEQFF,TGTGCCAGCATCTTCAAGGGACAGGGGGTCGGTGAGCAGTTCTTC
NA,many,TRBJ2-1,TRBV6-5,CASSSMPLIYNEQFF,TGTGCCAGCAGCAGTATGCCCCTAATTTACAATGAGCAGTTCTTC
NA,NA,TRBJ2-3,TRBV10-3,CAISELGDRVVTDTQYF,TGTGCCATCAGTGAGTTGGGGGACCGAGTGGTCACAGATACGCAGTATTTT